This T cell receptor (beta chain) was recorded in a study of patients and donors after allogeneic stem cell transplantation. Trimming shortened V by 7 bases and J by 2 bases, and 9 bases separated the two germline ends. Germline lookup yields CDR1 SGHRS and CDR2 YFSETQ. The CDR3 is made up of 12 amino acids. MiXCR, run by TCRdb on the RT-PCR reads, gives a single entry per CDR3 protein. The repertoire has about 87,000 distinct CDR3 sequences, roughly 4.9% of them found once; the top ten carry 2.6%. This chain uses TRBV5-1 with TRBJ1-2, with D unresolved. Sequencing was performed on blood, either unsorted or a sorted T cell fraction (not recorded which). This TCR came from a human donor who was either an allogeneic HSCT recipient or a stem cell or donor lymphocyte infusion donor (not recorded which). It is not recorded whose cells these are; they may come from a transplant donor. The CDR3 sequence: CASSVPNYGYTF. CDR3 nucleotide sequence: TGCGCCAGCTCAGTACCGAACTATGGCTACACCTTC.